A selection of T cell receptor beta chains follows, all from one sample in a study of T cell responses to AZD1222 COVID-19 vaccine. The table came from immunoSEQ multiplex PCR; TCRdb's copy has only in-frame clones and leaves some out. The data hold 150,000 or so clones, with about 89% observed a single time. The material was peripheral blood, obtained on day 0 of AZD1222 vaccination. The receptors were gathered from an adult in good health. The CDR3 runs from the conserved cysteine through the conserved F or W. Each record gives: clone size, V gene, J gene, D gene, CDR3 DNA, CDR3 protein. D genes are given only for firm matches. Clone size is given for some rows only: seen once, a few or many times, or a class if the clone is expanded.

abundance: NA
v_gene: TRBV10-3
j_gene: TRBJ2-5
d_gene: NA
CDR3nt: TGTGCCATCAGTGCGTCGGGGGTCCAAGAGACCCAGTACTTC
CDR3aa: CAISASGVQETQYF

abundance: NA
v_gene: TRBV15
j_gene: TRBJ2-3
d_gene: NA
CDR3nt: TGTGCCACCAGCAGAGCTCCCCGGACCTTCTCCACGCAGTATTTT
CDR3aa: CATSRAPRTFSTQYF

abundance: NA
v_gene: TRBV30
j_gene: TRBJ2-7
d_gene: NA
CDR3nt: TGTGCCTGGGCCGGTGGCTCCTACGAGCAGTACTTC
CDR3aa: CAWAGGSYEQYF

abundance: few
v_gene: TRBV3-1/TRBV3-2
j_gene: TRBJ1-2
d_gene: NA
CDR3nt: TGTGCCAGCAGCCTCACTGGGGGGTGGTATGGCTACACCTTC
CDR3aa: CASSLTGGWYGYTF

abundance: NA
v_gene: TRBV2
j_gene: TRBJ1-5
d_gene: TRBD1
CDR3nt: TGTGCCAGCAGTGCGCTGGGGTTCGGGCAGGGGGCGCCCAATCAGCCCCAGCATTTT
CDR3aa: CASSALGFGQGAPNQPQHF

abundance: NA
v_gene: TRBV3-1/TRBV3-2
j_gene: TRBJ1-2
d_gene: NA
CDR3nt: TGTGCCAGCAGCCAAGCGGCCAGGACCTATGGCTACACCTTC
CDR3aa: CASSQAARTYGYTF

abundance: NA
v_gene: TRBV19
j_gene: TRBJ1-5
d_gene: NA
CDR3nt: TGTGCCAGTAGTATAGTATTCATGGAGGGTGGCAATCAGCCCCAGCATTTT
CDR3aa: CASSIVFMEGGNQPQHF

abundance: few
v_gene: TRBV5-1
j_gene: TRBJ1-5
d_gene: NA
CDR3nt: TGCGCCAGCAGCTTGGGAGGGGAATCCCCCTCCCAGCATTTT
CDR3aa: CASSLGGESPSQHF

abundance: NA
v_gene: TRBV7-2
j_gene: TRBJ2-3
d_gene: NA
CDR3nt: TGTGCCAGCAGCTTAGCCTGGAGGGGTAGTACGCAGTATTTT
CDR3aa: CASSLAWRGSTQYF

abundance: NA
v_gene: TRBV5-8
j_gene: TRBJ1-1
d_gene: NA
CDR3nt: TGTGCCAGCAGCCTTACAGCGAACACTGAAGCTTTCTTT
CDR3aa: CASSLTANTEAFF

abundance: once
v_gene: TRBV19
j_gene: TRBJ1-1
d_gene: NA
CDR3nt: TGTGCCAGTAGGGTGCGGGGGATTCAGAACACTGAAGCTTTCTTT
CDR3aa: CASRVRGIQNTEAFF

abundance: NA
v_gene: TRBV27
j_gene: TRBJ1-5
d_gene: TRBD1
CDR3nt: TGTGCCAGCAGTTTCTCCTGGACAGGGCATCAGCCCCAGCATTTT
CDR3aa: CASSFSWTGHQPQHF

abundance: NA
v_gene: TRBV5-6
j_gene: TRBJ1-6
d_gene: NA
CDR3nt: TGTGCCAGCCAGAAGGGGCGGTATCCGAATTCACCCCTCCACTTT
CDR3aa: CASQKGRYPNSPLHF

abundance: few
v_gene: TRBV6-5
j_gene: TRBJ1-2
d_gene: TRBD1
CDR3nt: TGTGCCAGCAGTCCGGGACAGGCCTATGGCTACACCTTC
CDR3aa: CASSPGQAYGYTF

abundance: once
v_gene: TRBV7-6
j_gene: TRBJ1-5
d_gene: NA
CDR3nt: TGTGCCAGCAGCCCGAGTAATAGTCTCAATCAGCCCCAGCATTTT
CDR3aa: CASSPSNSLNQPQHF

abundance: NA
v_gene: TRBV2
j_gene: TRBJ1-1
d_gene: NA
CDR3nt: TGTGCCAGCAGGACGACAGTAGAAGCTTTCTTT
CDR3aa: CASRTTVEAFF

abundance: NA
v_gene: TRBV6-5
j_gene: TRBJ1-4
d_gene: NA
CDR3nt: TGTGCCAGCAGTTACTCGACCGGGATGACTGAAAAACTGTTTTTT
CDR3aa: CASSYSTGMTEKLFF

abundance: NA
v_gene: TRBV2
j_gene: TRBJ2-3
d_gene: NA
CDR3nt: TGTGCCAGCAGCGTCGGGTTGAGCACAGATACGCAGTATTTT
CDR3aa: CASSVGLSTDTQYF